These T cell receptor beta chains were read from a single sample in a study of blood T cell repertoires in COVID-19. Clones were sequenced by immunoSEQ multiplex PCR, and TCRdb holds only the in-frame ones, with some missing. Here the sample spans approximately 40,000 clones, 70% to 90% being singletons. Specimen: peripheral blood. The receptor set was obtained from a man aged 55 to 70 with COVID-19, enrolled during active disease. The CDR3 runs from the conserved cysteine through the conserved F or W. Clone size, where shown, is once, few, many, or a class for clones that have expanded.

v_call	j_call	cdr3_length	clone_size	cdr3_aa
TRBV9	TRBJ1-6	17	.	CASSRVPRGSTGSPLHF
TRBV19	TRBJ1-2	14	.	CASREGGGNYGYTF
TRBV19	TRBJ2-1	15	.	CASSIVLAGVREQFF
TRBV6-1	TRBJ1-4	17	.	CASSERTGVATNEKLFF
TRBV5-1	TRBJ2-5	13	.	CASSLTAQETQYF
TRBV5-4	TRBJ2-5	14	.	CASSLTSGRETQYF
TRBV11-3	TRBJ2-2	14	.	CASRDRGRAGELFF
TRBV5-1	TRBJ1-6	14	.	CASSSPGQKSPLHF
TRBV3-1/TRBV3-2	TRBJ1-1	14	.	CASSRDRNFLTAFF
TRBV5-1	TRBJ1-1	13	.	CASSLTVNTEAFF
TRBV28	TRBJ1-2	14	.	CASRPNRDSGGYTF
TRBV11-3	TRBJ2-3	18	.	CASSIGFVAAGSTDTQYF
TRBV28	TRBJ1-4	12	.	CASRVLNEKLFF
TRBV27	TRBJ2-1	14	.	CASAVAGRYNEQFF
TRBV12-3/TRBV12-4	TRBJ2-1	13	once	CASSFGGPDEQFF
TRBV5-5	TRBJ2-2	15	.	CASSRGQGQTWELFF
TRBV20-1	TRBJ1-2	11	.	CSARVTGGYTF
TRBV12-3/TRBV12-4	TRBJ2-3	13	.	CASRRDSSNTQYF
TRBV28	TRBJ1-4	12	once	CASREPGEKLFF
TRBV4-1	TRBJ1-1	13	.	CASSQMFRGEAFF
TRBV29-1	TRBJ1-2	13	.	CSVPPGSASGYTF
TRBV19	TRBJ1-1	12	once	CASGEPDTEAFF
TRBV14	TRBJ1-6	15	once	CASSHTGGGSSPLHF
TRBV4-3	TRBJ2-7	15	few	CASSRMGQSSYEQYF
TRBV28	TRBJ1-5	12	once	CASRSGNQPQHF
TRBV21-1	TRBJ2-1	13	.	CARRRGSYNEQFF
TRBV12-3/TRBV12-4	TRBJ2-2	12	.	CASSQNTGELFF
TRBV7-2	TRBJ2-7	16	few	CASSKDGSGLSYEQYF
TRBV14	TRBJ1-6	14	.	CASRQEGRSSPLHF
TRBV28	TRBJ1-5	15	.	CASSSQGADNQPQHF
TRBV28	TRBJ1-6	13	.	CASKRGNNSPLHF
TRBV5-1	TRBJ2-7	16	.	CASSLAVGRGTYEQYF
TRBV30	TRBJ1-1	17	.	CAWSALRTDLGTAEAFF
TRBV27	TRBJ2-5	13	.	CASKGTYQETQYF
TRBV10-3	TRBJ2-1	12	.	CAIGGVGDEQFF
TRBV5-6	TRBJ1-1	16	.	CASSTSLSTVNTEAFF
TRBV2	TRBJ1-4	14	.	CASSVGQANEKLFF
TRBV25-1	TRBJ2-1	14	.	CASSHPGAQSEQFF
TRBV30	TRBJ2-5	13	.	CAWSWGGKETQYF
TRBV6-2/TRBV6-3	TRBJ2-5	13	.	CASSGTGEETQYF
TRBV19	TRBJ2-2	15	.	CASIRTSANTGELFF
TRBV9	TRBJ1-1	13	few	CASSVEGDTEAFF
TRBV7-3	TRBJ1-1	13	few	CASSPGTGAEAFF
TRBV4-2	TRBJ1-2	16	few	CASSQEVRAPNYGYTF
TRBV10-3	TRBJ2-3	20	.	CAISGGSAAGGIRLVDTQYF
TRBV18	TRBJ2-1	13	.	CASSPTQGNEQFF
TRBV7-3	TRBJ2-7	16	once	CASSLSGGLISYEQYF
TRBV6-5	TRBJ1-5	16	.	CASSYGGGGAGQPQHF
TRBV19	TRBJ1-1	13	.	CASSRQPNTEAFF
TRBV23-1	TRBJ2-3	17	.	CASSQPVLDPRTDTQYF
TRBV2	TRBJ1-2	14	.	CASSEGGTGGGYTF
TRBV7-2	TRBJ2-1	18	.	CASSLRAAAGGFLNEQFF
TRBV20-1	TRBJ1-4	14	.	CSASSDRGAEKLFF
TRBV7-6	TRBJ2-1	13	.	CASSASPGGEQFF